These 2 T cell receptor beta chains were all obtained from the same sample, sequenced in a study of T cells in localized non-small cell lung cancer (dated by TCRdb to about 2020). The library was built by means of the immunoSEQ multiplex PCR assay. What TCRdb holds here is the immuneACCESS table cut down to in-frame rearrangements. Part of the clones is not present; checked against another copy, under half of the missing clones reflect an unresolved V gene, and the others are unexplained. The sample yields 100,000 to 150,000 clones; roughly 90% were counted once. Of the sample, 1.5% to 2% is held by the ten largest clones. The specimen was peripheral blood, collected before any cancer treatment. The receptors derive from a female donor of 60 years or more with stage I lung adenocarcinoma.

The CDR3: CASSPTVDTEAFF. The CDR3 coding sequence is TGTGCCAGCAGCCCTACAGTGGACACTGAAGCTTTCTTT. The chain employs TRBV7-2 and TRBJ1-1; no reliable D call. Trimming pared 5 bases from V and 3 bases from J, leaving 10 bases between. Per germline, CDR1 SGHTA and CDR2 FQGNSA. The CDR3 spans 13 residues.

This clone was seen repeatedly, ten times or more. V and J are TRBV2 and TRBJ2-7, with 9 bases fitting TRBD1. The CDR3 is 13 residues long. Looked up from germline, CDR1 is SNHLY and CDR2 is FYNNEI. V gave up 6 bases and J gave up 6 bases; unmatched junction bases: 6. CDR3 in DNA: TGTGCCAGCAGCGGGACAGGGTTTGGCGAGCAGTACTTC. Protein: CASSGTGFGEQYF. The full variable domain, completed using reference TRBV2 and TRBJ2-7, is EPEVTQTPSHQVTQMGQEVILRCVPISNHLYFYWYRQILGQKVEFLVSFYNNEISEKSEIFDDQFSVERPDGSNFTLKIRSTKLEDSAMYFCASSGTGFGEQYFGPGTRLTVT.